This T cell receptor beta chain was observed in a study of blood T cells in healthy people across ages. Study-level points and caveats: When set beside aged donors, long-lived donors presented more naive CD4+ cells and higher diversity. Unknown CMV status may confound age-related changes in expanded clones.

This clonotype was counted a single time. Its antigen remains unidentified. The V end was cut by 1 base, the J end by 7 bases, with 10 bases between. CDR3 size: 14 residues. CDR1 and CDR2 (germline): SGHTA, FQGNSA. Alongside a J-beta primer mix, a sample-barcoded 5' primer served in a second PCR lasting about 7 to 11 cycles. TCRdb recomputed calls from the 5' RACE reads with MiXCR, one row per CDR3 protein. The sample lists just under 750,000 distinct CDR3 sequences, about a fifth seen once, with 22% in the top ten. The receptor was derived from a man aged 65 to 79 in good health. The chain is built from TRBV7-2 and TRBJ1-4; D gene uncertain. The sample consisted of blood. CDR3 loop: CASSLGPKGEKLFF. DNA of the CDR3: TGTGCCAGCAGCTTAGGCCCGAAAGGTGAAAAACTGTTTTTT.